This TCR beta chain came from a study of blood T cell repertoires in COVID-19 (TCRdb year 2020). Broadly, across the study: Samples from collaborators originated in the United States, Italy and Spain and spanned both the acute and convalescent phases of COVID-19. The material from the prospective study consisted of cDNA or gDNA derived from T cells, B-cell-depleted T cells, or PBMCs. Deeply sampled blood TCRbeta repertoires from subjects exposed to, actively infected with, or recovered from COVID-19 were included in the dataset. The repertoires were released in a freely available public database intended as a resource for research on the immune response to SARS-CoV-2. Samples were obtained from the ongoing ImmuneRACE study (first 160 participants) and from 950 to 1,500 subjects provided by 6 global collaborators. A de-identified subject ID, COVID-19 status, age in years and sex were almost always included in the sample metadata. Where HLA class I and class II types were available, the types were taken from metadata supplied by the sample provider, not from assay-based typing.

TCRbeta CDR3 regions were amplified from genomic DNA by means of the immunoSEQ Assay, a bias-controlled multiplex PCR. Concerning the study's data processing: Nucleated cell counts per sample were estimated from amplification of reference gene primers within the assay. To quantify the absolute abundance of each unique TCRbeta CDR3 rearrangement, sequence reads were collapsed and filtered. Productive Simpson clonality was computed per sample as the square root of Simpson's diversity index over productive rearrangements. The table comes from immuneACCESS by way of TCRdb, which keeps in-frame sequences with V and J called. Part of the clones is missing from these tables; in studies checked, under half for an unresolved V gene and the rest for unknown reasons. For V, J and clone size, that table is used; D and trimming come from the DNA. This sample lists 150,000 to 180,000 clones; around three quarters were detected once. Of the sample, roughly 1.5% is held by the ten largest clones.

The collaborating institutions used their own protocols to collect whole blood in K2EDTA tubes. For TCRbeta analysis, collaborator samples were shipped as frozen whole blood, as isolated PBMCs, or as DNA extracted from either sample type. Comments on this clone: Its recognized antigen is unknown. Per-base quality was not reported, and no clone a single base away is much larger than it.

Paper-wide results and their limitations: The amount of clinical and demographic metadata varied by source and participant and was provided uncurated.

Cut back by 6 bases and 6 bases, the V and J ends lie 8 bases apart. The CDR3 contains 11 residues, cysteine and phenylalanine counted. Only the CDR3 portion is preserved as DNA: 33 bases, with reading frame beginning at the first base. The chain links TRBV12-3 or TRBV12-4 with TRBJ1-2, with no confident D gene call. The sequenced material came from peripheral blood. The sequence was collected from a man at least 80 years old with acute or convalescent COVID-19. The CDR3 sequence is CASSRGDGYTF. The nucleotide sequence reads as follows: TGTGCCAGCAGCCGGGGTGATGGCTACACCTTC.